This T cell receptor beta chain derives from a study of post-analysis software for immune sequencing data (dated by TCRdb to the mid-2010s). Turning to the overall study: Recorded disease courses included relapsing-remitting, secondary progressive and progressive-relapsing multiple sclerosis, with some patients lacking subtype annotation. Patient repertoires were compared against roughly 10 previously published healthy control repertoires from donors aged roughly 6 to 28 years. A subset of samples was prepared in parallel using single-end sample barcoding, then pooled and co-amplified after Illumina adapter ligation.

About this clonotype itself: Its antigen target is currently unknown. Per-nucleotide qualities are absent, and no much larger clonotype sits a single base away.

Here is what the overall study found, with its caveats: Direct clustering with F measure showed strong co-clustering of samples prepared in the same batch, prompting a batch-effect correction. Multiple sclerosis patients had significantly lower normalized Chao1 diversity than controls, a result that suggests substantial peripheral T-cell clonal expansion. The multiple sclerosis patient group was slightly younger than the control group. Patients showed significantly higher frequencies than controls for several TRBV segments, among them TRBV5-6, TRBV5-1 and TRBV20-1.

To demonstrate the VDJtools post-analysis software, TCR beta repertoires were profiled from the peripheral blood of more than ten young patients with multiple sclerosis. The patients with multiple sclerosis were children and adolescents between about 6 and 15 years of age. Libraries were made using PCR. The run used an Illumina HiSeq 2500. To reduce PCR and sequencing biases, unique molecular identifiers were incorporated into the TCR beta cDNA libraries. Every 1 to 10 million input T cells yielded around 500,000 cDNA molecules, meaning each molecule approximated one T cell. The patient libraries were prepared and sequenced using the same protocol as the earlier healthy control dataset. Samples belonging to the same batch were prepared together, multiplexed and sequenced on a shared HiSeq lane. In the original analysis: Raw barcoded reads were processed with MIGEC, discarding single-read molecular identifier groups before consensus assembly and CDR3 extraction. VDJtools was used for post-analysis of the clonotype tables, with diversity normalized by down-sampling every dataset to the smallest sample size. To correct batch-related cross-sample contamination, repertoire overlap clustering matched CDR3 amino acid sequences but not nucleotide sequences. TCRdb reprocessing: public reads trimmed at Q25 with fastp, clones called with MiXCR, in-frame beta chains kept. Here each entry gathers all rows of one CDR3 protein and keeps the most common genes and DNA. What appears here as the V and J calls and clone size reflects TCRdb's work, not the paper's. The sample data list some 500,000 distinct CDR3 sequences, and around 40% of these were observed just once. The ten largest clones represent 12% of the sample.

V sheds 4 bases and J sheds 5 bases, leaving 14 bases between their ends. The germline V gene gives CDR1 as SGDLS and CDR2 as YYNGEE. The CDR3 runs 14 amino acids, cysteine and phenylalanine included. The sequence is cut down to CDR3 DNA, 42 bases in frame from base 1. Sequenced material: blood. The chain employs TRBV9 and TRBJ2-3; the D region possibly corresponds to TRBD1 (5 bases align). This sequence was found in a girl aged 5 to 17 with multiple sclerosis. At the DNA level, the sequence is TGTGCCAGCAGCAGGACACTCTCCGAAGATACGCAGTATTTT. This codes for CASSRTLSEDTQYF.